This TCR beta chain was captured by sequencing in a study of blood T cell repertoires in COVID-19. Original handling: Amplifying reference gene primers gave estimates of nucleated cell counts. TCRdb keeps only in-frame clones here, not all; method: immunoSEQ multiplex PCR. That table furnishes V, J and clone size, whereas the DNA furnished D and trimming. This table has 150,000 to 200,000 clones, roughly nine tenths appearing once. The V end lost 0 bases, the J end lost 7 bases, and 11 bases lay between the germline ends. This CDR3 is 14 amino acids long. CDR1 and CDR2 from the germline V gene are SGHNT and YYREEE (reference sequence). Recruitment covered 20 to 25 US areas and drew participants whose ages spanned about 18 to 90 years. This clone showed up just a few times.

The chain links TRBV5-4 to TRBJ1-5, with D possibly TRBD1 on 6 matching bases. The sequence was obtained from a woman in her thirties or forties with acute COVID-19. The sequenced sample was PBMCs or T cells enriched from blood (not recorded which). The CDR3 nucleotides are TGTGCCAGCAGCTTGGAAGGGGGGGACCAGCCCCAGCATTTT. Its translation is CASSLEGGDQPQHF.